Listed below are T cell receptor beta chains from one sample, sequenced in a study of T cell responses to AZD1222 COVID-19 vaccine. Profiling relied on immunoSEQ multiplex PCR, and the TCRdb table lists in-frame clones only, not all of them. Here the sample spans approximately 180,000 clones, approximately 92% being singletons. The sample in question was peripheral blood, obtained 28 days after the second dose of the MenACWY control vaccine. These receptors all stem from an adult who received the MenACWY meningococcal vaccine as a control. Both conserved end residues are part of each CDR3. The D gene is left open where the match is weak. Clone size is stated in some rows and not others, as once, few, many or a class when expanded.

D gene	V gene	J gene	clone size	CDR3 DNA	CDR3 protein
NA	TRBV9	TRBJ2-4	few	TGTGCCAGCAGCGTCTGGAGGGAAAGCATTCAGTACTTC	CASSVWRESIQYF
NA	TRBV5-8	TRBJ2-3	NA	TGTGCCAGCAGCCCGGTCCGACAGGTTAGCACAGATACGCAGTATTTT	CASSPVRQVSTDTQYF
NA	TRBV7-2	TRBJ1-3	NA	TGTGCCAGCAGCTTAGCGGAGGGGCAGGGAACTGGAAACACCATATATTTT	CASSLAEGQGTGNTIYF
NA	TRBV6-5	TRBJ1-3	NA	TGTGCCAGCAGTTACTTGGGCAGCTCTGGAAACACCATATATTTT	CASSYLGSSGNTIYF
TRBD1	TRBV27	TRBJ2-4	NA	TGTGCCAGCAGTGTTGACAGGGCGGGCATTCAGTACTTC	CASSVDRAGIQYF
NA	TRBV7-9	TRBJ2-7	NA	TGTGCCAGCAGCTTAGCGCGGAGGTCCTACGAGCAGTACTTC	CASSLARRSYEQYF
TRBD1	TRBV11-1	TRBJ2-1	NA	TGTGCCAGCAGCTTAGCAGCCGGGACAGGGTTCCATGAGCAGTTCTTC	CASSLAAGTGFHEQFF
NA	TRBV27	TRBJ1-1	NA	TGTGCCAGCAGGGGGCTACTCTCTAAGGAAGCTTTCTTT	CASRGLLSKEAFF
NA	TRBV6-2/TRBV6-3	TRBJ1-2	NA	TGTGCCAGCAGTTACACGCCTGAATTCCGCGGTGGCTACACCTTC	CASSYTPEFRGGYTF
TRBD1	TRBV4-1	TRBJ1-2	NA	TGCGCCAGCAGCCAACCGGGACAGGGGGCCTCCTATGGCTACACCTTC	CASSQPGQGASYGYTF
NA	TRBV19	TRBJ2-2	NA	TGTGCCAGTACCCATACCGGGACAACGAACACCGGGGAGCTGTTTTTT	CASTHTGTTNTGELFF
NA	TRBV27	TRBJ2-1	NA	TGTGCCAGCAGGAAAATCGGCAATGAGCAGTTCTTC	CASRKIGNEQFF
NA	TRBV7-2	TRBJ1-1	NA	TGTGCCAGCAGCTTAGAGAGGTTTGGTGAAGCTTTCTTT	CASSLERFGEAFF
TRBD1	TRBV12-3/TRBV12-4	TRBJ1-1	NA	TGTGCCAGCAGGACCCGGGACAGGGAGAAAGCTTTCTTT	CASRTRDREKAFF
NA	TRBV5-1	TRBJ1-2	NA	TGCGCCAGCAGCCCCGGGTCGACACCGACCTCTAACTATGGCTACACCTTC	CASSPGSTPTSNYGYTF
TRBD1	TRBV12-3/TRBV12-4	TRBJ1-4	NA	TGTGCCAGCAGAGACAGGGGGAGGGTGTTTTTT	CASRDRGRVFF
TRBD1	TRBV2	TRBJ1-1	NA	TGTGCCAGCAGCCTACAGGGGATGAACACTGAAGCTTTCTTT	CASSLQGMNTEAFF
NA	TRBV9	TRBJ2-1	NA	TGTGCCAGCAGCGTAGGGGTAGGCAATGAGCAGTTCTTC	CASSVGVGNEQFF
NA	TRBV7-2	TRBJ2-5	NA	TGTGCCAGCAGCTTAGCCGGTCAGGGGGAGACCCAGTACTTC	CASSLAGQGETQYF
NA	TRBV6-4	TRBJ1-2	NA	TGTGCCAGCAGTGGGACGGCAGGGGCGCTCGGGGGCTACACCTTC	CASSGTAGALGGYTF
TRBD1	TRBV2	TRBJ1-6	NA	TGTGCCAGCACCCCTGACAGGGCCGTAAATTCACCCCTCCACTTT	CASTPDRAVNSPLHF
NA	TRBV30	TRBJ2-3	NA	TGTGCCTGGACCCCCCCCCAGACCACAGATACGCAGTATTTT	CAWTPPQTTDTQYF
NA	TRBV28	TRBJ1-2	NA	TGTGCCAGCAGTTTACCCGTAAACTATGGCTACACCTTC	CASSLPVNYGYTF
NA	TRBV6-5	TRBJ2-7	NA	TGTGCCAGCCACAGAAACGGGTTGGGGGGCTACGAGCAGTACTTC	CASHRNGLGGYEQYF